Included here is one T cell receptor (beta chain) sequence, with context. Its matching antigen is unknown. An end of the junction does not agree with germline; a read error may underlie this. Only in-frame clones appear in the TCRdb table, and some are missing; sequencing was by immunoSEQ multiplex PCR. The sample yields more than 900,000 clones, more than 75% seen once. The sample comes from a study of shared clonotypes between healthy human individuals. Across the study: Two women and a few men aged 18 to 49 served as donors.

The CDR3 is 14 residues long. Germline loops: CDR1 LNHNV, CDR2 YYDKDF (reference sequence). Donors included only healthy HIV-negative adults lacking recent acute infections or vaccinations. Broader study findings: Larger estimated richness was generally seen in naive subsets than in memory subsets. A handful of donors showed sharing of around 5% of naive CD4 clonotypes.

Material for sequencing was memory CD4+ T cells from PBMCs. Documented subset: CD45RA-negative fraction. This TCR was recovered from a young man in good health. Some clones in this sample may be carry-over from other donors' samples. The chain employs TRBV15 and TRBJ2-5; 8 bases are a match to TRBD1. The CDR3 spells CATRSGGLVEAQYF. The DNA of the CDR3 is TGTGCTACCAGATCAGGGGGCCTAGTAGAGGCCCAGTACTTC. The variable domain in full, completed from reference TRBV15 and TRBJ2-5, reads DAMVIQNPRYQVTQFGKPVTLSCSQTLNHNVMYWYQQKSSQAPKLLFHYYDKDFNNEADTPDNFQSRRPNTSFCFLDIRSPGLGDTAMYLCATRSGGLVEAQYFGPGTRLLVL.